These T cell receptor beta chains were read from a single sample in a study of blood T cell repertoires in COVID-19. Method: immunoSEQ multiplex PCR; TCRdb's copy keeps in-frame clones and lacks some. The data hold 100,000 to 150,000 clones, with around four fifths observed a single time. The sequenced material came from peripheral blood. These TCRs come from a human donor in a cohort sampled during active COVID-19. Each CDR3 is given with its conserved first and last residue. The D gene is left open where the match is weak. Size is omitted from some rows. Given values are once, few, many or a class for expanded clones.

.	TRBJ2-2	.	TRBV7-2	TGTGCCAGCAGCTCAGGACTAACCGGGGAGCTGTTTTTT	CASSSGLTGELFF
.	TRBJ2-3	.	TRBV7-9	TGTGCCAGCAGCTTACAAATTAGCACAGATACGCAGTATTTT	CASSLQISTDTQYF
.	TRBJ1-1	.	TRBV11-2	TGTGCCAGCAGCTTAGTTGGAGGTTGGCAGAACACTGAAGCTTTCTTT	CASSLVGGWQNTEAFF
.	TRBJ1-1	.	TRBV7-9	TGTGCCAGCAGCTTAGCGTCTTCCGGACACCGGCTCATGAACACTGAAGCTTTCTTT	CASSLASSGHRLMNTEAFF
TRBD2	TRBJ2-5	once	TRBV19	TGTGCCAGTAGTATAGGGGGAGGGTCGGGAGAAGAGACCCAGTACTTC	CASSIGGGSGEETQYF
TRBD1	TRBJ2-7	.	TRBV5-1	TGCGCCAGCAGCTTTGGGACAGAGACGGACGAGCAGTACTTC	CASSFGTETDEQYF
.	TRBJ1-6	.	TRBV5-1	TGCGCCAGCAGCCTCCGGGACACGAATTCACCCCTCCACTTT	CASSLRDTNSPLHF
.	TRBJ2-6	.	TRBV7-3	TGTGCCAGCAGCTTAACAGGCGGCTTCTCTGGGGCCAACGTCCTGACTTTC	CASSLTGGFSGANVLTF
TRBD1	TRBJ1-4	.	TRBV7-8	TGTGCCAGCAGCGATGGGACAGTTCAAGGGAAACTGTTTTTT	CASSDGTVQGKLFF
.	TRBJ2-2	.	TRBV11-3	TGTGCCAGCAGCTTAAACAGGGCCGGGGAGCTGTTTTTT	CASSLNRAGELFF
TRBD1	TRBJ2-7	.	TRBV28	TGTGCCAGCAGTTTATCCCGGTGGGACAGGGGGCCCTACGAGCAGTACTTC	CASSLSRWDRGPYEQYF
.	TRBJ1-1	.	TRBV12-1	TGTGCCAGCAGCTTAAAACTGGGCGCACCTGAAGCTTTCTTT	CASSLKLGAPEAFF
.	TRBJ2-1	.	TRBV4-3	TGCGCCAGCAGCCAAGGTGTAGGAGACTACAATGAGCAGTTCTTC	CASSQGVGDYNEQFF
TRBD1	TRBJ1-2	.	TRBV25-1	TGTGCCAGCAGTGAATACAGGGGGCCTAACTATGGCTACACCTTC	CASSEYRGPNYGYTF
.	TRBJ1-4	few	TRBV3-1/TRBV3-2	TGTGCCAGCAGCCAACCGGCAGCGAATGAAAAACTGTTTTTT	CASSQPAANEKLFF
.	TRBJ1-2	.	TRBV18	TGTGCCAGCTCACCTCAGGGGTATTCGAGCCTTGGCTACACCTTC	CASSPQGYSSLGYTF
.	TRBJ1-1	.	TRBV9	TGTGCCAGCAGCGTGAGGCTGAACACTGAAGCTTTCTTT	CASSVRLNTEAFF
TRBD2	TRBJ2-7	.	TRBV15	TGTGCCACCAGCAGAGGCCTAGCGGACTCCTACGAGCAGTACTTC	CATSRGLADSYEQYF
TRBD2	TRBJ2-1	many	TRBV6-2/TRBV6-3	TGTGCCAGCAGTCGCCGGGTGACTAGCGGAAACTACAATGAGCAGTTCTTC	CASSRRVTSGNYNEQFF
.	TRBJ1-1	once	TRBV7-6	TGTGCCAGCAGCTATACACGGAACACTGAAGCTTTCTTT	CASSYTRNTEAFF
.	TRBJ2-7	once	TRBV2	TGTGCCAGCAGTGCTAGAGACGTCCCCTACGAGCAGTACTTC	CASSARDVPYEQYF
TRBD2	TRBJ2-1	.	TRBV7-2	TGTGCCAGCAGCATGATAGCGGGATCAAGGAATGAGCAGTTCTTC	CASSMIAGSRNEQFF
TRBD2	TRBJ2-1	.	TRBV7-8	TGTGCCAGCAGCTTAGTGGGGGGGTCCTACAATGAGCAGTTCTTC	CASSLVGGSYNEQFF
.	TRBJ2-3	.	TRBV4-3	TGCGCCAGCAGCACTGGACAGCCCTCTAGCACAGATACGCAGTATTTT	CASSTGQPSSTDTQYF
.	TRBJ2-3	.	TRBV27	TGTGCCAGCAGTTTAACCGAGATTGTTCCAGATACGCAGTATTTT	CASSLTEIVPDTQYF
.	TRBJ2-7	.	TRBV19	TGTGCCAGTAGCTCGGCCGGGAGCCGAACCCCTCAAGAGCAGTACTTC	CASSSAGSRTPQEQYF
.	TRBJ2-5	.	TRBV2	TGTGCCAGCAGTAATCGTGGGAGGAAAGAGACCCAGTACTTC	CASSNRGRKETQYF
.	TRBJ2-3	.	TRBV5-1	TGCGCCAGCAGCTTCTCTGACTACACAGATACGCAGTATTTT	CASSFSDYTDTQYF
.	TRBJ2-1	few	TRBV9	TGTGCCAGCAGCGTTGGGTGGGGAGGTTACCATGAGCAGTTCTTC	CASSVGWGGYHEQFF